A selection of T cell receptor beta chains follows, all from one sample in a study of cytomegalovirus exposure and HLA in healthy donors. TCRdb keeps only in-frame clones here, not all; method: immunoSEQ multiplex PCR. The sample has some 83,000 clones, about 81% seen once. Sequencing used PBMCs. The source of these receptors is a man in his sixties in good health and CMV-seronegative. Both conserved end residues are part of each CDR3. Each record gives: D gene, CDR3 length, J gene, V gene, clone size, CDR3 protein, CDR3 DNA. D genes are given only for firm matches. Not all rows give a size; the values are once, few, many and, for expanded clones, a class.

NA | 13 | TRBJ2-7 | TRBV9 | NA | CASSPRGFYEQYF | TGTGCCAGCAGCCCCCGGGGGTTCTACGAGCAGTACTTC
TRBD2 | 17 | TRBJ2-3 | TRBV7-9 | NA | CASSATQLAGGQDTQYF | TGTGCCAGCAGCGCAACCCAACTAGCGGGGGGGCAAGATACGCAGTATTTT
TRBD1 | 14 | TRBJ2-7 | TRBV6-5 | few | CASSRDRSSYEQYF | TGTGCCAGCAGTCGGGACAGGAGCTCCTACGAGCAGTACTTC
NA | 16 | TRBJ1-2 | TRBV30 | once | CAWSRRAFQGNYGYTF | TGTGCCTGGAGCCGGCGCGCCTTTCAGGGGAACTATGGCTACACCTTC
TRBD1 | 15 | TRBJ2-7 | TRBV13 | NA | CASSYRGRADYEQYF | TGTGCCAGCAGCTACAGGGGGCGAGCGGATTACGAGCAGTACTTC
NA | 15 | TRBJ2-1 | TRBV30 | NA | CAWSVPALEVGEQFF | TGTGCCTGGAGTGTACCGGCCCTGGAAGTGGGCGAGCAGTTCTTC
NA | 14 | TRBJ2-3 | TRBV6-5 | NA | CASKAAGALDTQYF | TGTGCCAGCAAGGCGGCGGGGGCTCTAGATACGCAGTATTTT
NA | 14 | TRBJ2-1 | TRBV7-3 | NA | CASSQGADVNEQFF | TGTGCCAGCAGCCAAGGGGCAGATGTCAATGAGCAGTTCTTC
NA | 16 | TRBJ2-1 | TRBV5-1 | once | CASSLEGGGTYNEQFF | TGCGCCAGCAGCTTGGAGGGCGGGGGCACCTACAATGAGCAGTTCTTC
NA | 13 | TRBJ1-1 | TRBV7-8 | NA | CASSSPGGTEAFF | TGTGCCAGCAGCTCGCCCGGAGGGACTGAAGCTTTCTTT
NA | 15 | TRBJ1-3 | TRBV7-9 | NA | CASSSTTGFGNTIYF | TGTGCCAGCAGCTCAACTACAGGGTTCGGAAACACCATATATTTT
TRBD1 | 14 | TRBJ2-7 | TRBV5-5 | NA | CASSPDRGRWEQYF | TGTGCCAGCAGCCCAGACAGGGGGCGATGGGAGCAGTACTTC
TRBD2 | 16 | TRBJ2-5 | TRBV7-9 | NA | CASSFGTSGGSETQYF | TGTGCCAGCAGCTTTGGGACTAGCGGGGGGTCGGAGACCCAGTACTTC
NA | 17 | TRBJ1-3 | TRBV13 | many | CASRARSTSAGGNTIYF | TGTGCCAGCAGGGCCCGTTCTACCTCGGCGGGGGGAAACACCATATATTTT
TRBD1 | 14 | TRBJ1-1 | TRBV13 | few | CASSKYRGNTEAFF | TGTGCCAGCAGCAAATACAGGGGCAACACTGAAGCTTTCTTT
TRBD1 | 13 | TRBJ1-2 | TRBV7-3 | NA | CASSSPGQGGYTF | TGTGCCAGCAGCTCACCAGGACAGGGAGGCTACACCTTC
TRBD1 | 13 | TRBJ2-7 | TRBV6-4 | NA | CASSADRGYEQYF | TGTGCCAGCAGTGCAGACAGGGGGTACGAGCAGTACTTC
TRBD1 | 15 | TRBJ1-2 | TRBV7-8 | NA | CASSPGTGISYGYTF | TGTGCCAGCAGCCCCGGGACAGGTATTTCCTATGGCTACACCTTC
NA | 13 | TRBJ1-3 | TRBV25-1 | NA | CASRGASGNTIYF | TGTGCCAGCCGTGGGGCCTCTGGAAACACCATATATTTT
TRBD1 | 13 | TRBJ1-2 | TRBV5-6 | NA | CASSVPGGTGYTF | TGTGCCAGCAGCGTACCAGGGGGAACTGGCTACACCTTC
NA | 16 | TRBJ1-3 | TRBV25-1 | few | CASSESGGGARDTIYF | TGTGCCAGCAGTGAATCCGGGGGAGGGGCCAGGGACACCATATATTTT
TRBD1 | 15 | TRBJ2-1 | TRBV12-5 | once | CASGLGQGEYNEQFF | TGTGCTAGTGGTTTGGGACAGGGGGAATACAATGAGCAGTTCTTC